These 9 T cell receptor beta chains were sequenced from one sample in a study of T cell repertoires in cytomegalovirus infection. In TCRdb, the reads were re-called with MiXCR into one record per CDR3 protein. This sample has 800,000 to 950,000 distinct CDR3 sequences, with 32% found just once. Their antigens remain unidentified. The sample consisted of cultured CD8+ T cells from PBMCs, taken from culture after CMV antigen stimulation. The receptors derive from a human donor in good health (CMV status not recorded). Some clones in this sample may be carry-over from other donors' samples.

The chain joins TRBV5-1 to TRBJ1-4; possibly TRBD1 for D (5 bases). The CDR3 totals 15 residues. Deletions cut 0 bases from V and 8 bases from J, with 14 bases between. Looked up from germline, CDR1 is SGHRS and CDR2 is YFSETQ. In DNA, the CDR3 is TGCGCCAGCAGCTTGGAAGGCGGGGCCGAGGAAAAACTGTTTTTT. It translates to CASSLEGGAEEKLFF.

The rearrangement links TRBV19 to TRBJ2-1, with a possible D match to TRBD1 (5 bases). V was clipped by 3 bases and J by 2 bases, with 8 bases between them. Germline CDR1 is LNHDA and CDR2 is SQIVND (reference sequence). The CDR3 is made up of 14 amino acids. The CDR3 is CASSIRVTYNEQFF. The CDR3 DNA follows: TGTGCCAGTAGTATCAGGGTTACCTACAATGAGCAGTTCTTC.

This clonotype was counted many times. The chain couples TRBV7-2 to TRBJ2-5, with 8 bases matching TRBD2. V was clipped by 5 bases and J by 2 bases; unmatched bases: 7. The CDR3 loop spans 15 amino acids. CDR1 is SGHTA and CDR2 is FQGNSA in the germline V gene. The CDR3: CASSGGAGVQETQYF. Written as DNA, the CDR3 is TGTGCCAGCAGCGGCGGAGCGGGAGTTCAAGAGACCCAGTACTTC.

The J gene is TRBJ2-1, the V gene TRBV11-2; D is uncertain. Germline-derived CDR1 and CDR2 are SGHAT and FQNNGV. This CDR3 spans 13 amino acids. Trimming stripped 1 base from V and 8 bases from J, with 9 bases between. CDR3 bases: TGTGCCAGCAGCTTAGTTCCTTTAGATGAGCAGTTCTTC. Translated: CASSLVPLDEQFF.

V usage is TRBV4-1 and J usage is TRBJ1-4, with D perhaps matching TRBD1 (6 bases). The CDR3 totals 15 residues. Between the trimmed V and J ends, which lost 2 bases and 10 bases, there was a span of 17 bases. Germline V CDR1 and CDR2: MGHRA, YSYEKL. CDR3: CASSQSTGKSGKLFF. CDR3 sequence (DNA): TGCGCCAGCAGCCAATCTACAGGGAAGAGTGGAAAACTGTTTTTT.

A few counts support this clonotype. This chain uses TRBV12-3 or TRBV12-4 with TRBJ2-3, with 10 nucleotides matching TRBD1. V lost 11 bases to trimming and J lost 2 bases; unmatched junction nucleotides: 10. This CDR3 comprises 15 residues. CDR3 protein: CAGAPGQGNTDTQYF. In nucleotides, the CDR3 is TGTGCCGGGGCCCCGGGACAGGGGAACACAGATACGCAGTATTTT.

This clonotype was observed a few times. The chain carries TRBV6-5 and TRBJ2-5; weak D call: TRBD1 (6 bases). The CDR3 covers 15 residues. Per germline, CDR1 MNHEY and CDR2 SVGAGI. Trimming pared 7 bases from V and 2 bases from J, leaving 17 bases between. The DNA of the CDR3 is TGTGCCAGCAATGAATTTAGGACAGCACAAGAGACCCAGTACTTC. The encoded protein is CASNEFRTAQETQYF.

This clonotype was counted a few times. This chain connects TRBV27 to TRBJ1-6; TRBD1 matches at 9 bases. V trimming: 8 bases; J trimming: 9 bases; junction bases outside the gene matches: 8. The CDR3 is 14 residues long. CDR1 is MNHEY, CDR2 SMNVEV, per germline (reference sequence). The CDR3 is CASGSGTGSSPLHF. CDR3 coding DNA: TGTGCCAGCGGCTCCGGGACAGGGAGTTCACCCCTCCACTTT.

The chain couples TRBV9 to TRBJ2-1; TRBD2 matches 11 bases. CDR1 is SGDLS and CDR2 is YYNGEE in the germline V gene. The ends lost 1 base at V and 5 bases at J; junction bases unmatched: 5. The CDR3 consists of 16 residues. The CDR3 region is CASSVRLAGTDNEQFF. CDR3 DNA: TGTGCCAGCAGCGTACGACTAGCGGGGACCGACAATGAGCAGTTCTTC.